Sequencing of this T cell receptor beta chain was carried out in a study of cytomegalovirus exposure and HLA in healthy donors. Looking at the study overall: According to later analysis, the same platform produced the roughly 120 validation and several hundred first-cohort repertoires. Notes on the study in general: The TCR clusters that emerged in the first cohort tended, a later analysis found, to co-occur in the approximately 120 validation repertoires. Cytomegalovirus-associated status was assigned to roughly 160 TCR beta chains.

The CDR3 is made up of 12 amino acids. The ends were cut back, 1 base at V and 5 bases at J, with 6 bases in the middle. Germline V gene lookup returns CDR1 SGHTA and CDR2 FQGNSA. There are a few counts of this clone. What it binds is not known. Sequencing used immunoSEQ multiplex PCR; TCRdb keeps in-frame clones, though not all of them. The table shows approximately 150,000 clones, with approximately 90% occurring only once. The TCR comes from a man between 18 and 29 years old in good health and CMV-seronegative. The genes are TRBV7-2 and TRBJ2-7; a possible D gene is TRBD1 (5 bases). The sample consisted of PBMCs. The CDR3, as DNA: TGTGCCAGCAGCTTAGAGGGGAACGAGCAGTACTTC. Translating it yields CASSLEGNEQYF.